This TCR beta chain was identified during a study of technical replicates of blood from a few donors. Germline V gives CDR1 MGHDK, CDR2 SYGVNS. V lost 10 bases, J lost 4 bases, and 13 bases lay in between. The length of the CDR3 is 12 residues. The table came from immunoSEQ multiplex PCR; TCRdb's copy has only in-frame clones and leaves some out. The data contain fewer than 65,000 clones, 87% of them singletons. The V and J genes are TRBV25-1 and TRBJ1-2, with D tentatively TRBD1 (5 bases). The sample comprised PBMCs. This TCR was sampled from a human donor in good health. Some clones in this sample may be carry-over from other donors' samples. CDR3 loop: CATQGGVYGYTF. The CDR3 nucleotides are TGTGCCACCCAGGGAGGGGTCTATGGCTACACCTTC.